Below are 18 T cell receptor beta chains sequenced from a single sample in a study of blood T cell repertoires in COVID-19. TCRdb's table, derived via immunoSEQ multiplex PCR, lists solely in-frame clones and lacks some. The sample includes roughly 360,000 clones, around 87% of them seen just once. Sequenced input: PBMCs or T cells enriched from blood (not recorded which). Receptors were obtained from a man under 40 who had recovered from COVID-19.

The genes are TRBV4-3 and TRBJ2-6; 7 bases fit TRBD1. The V gene's germline CDR1 is LGHNA and CDR2 YSLEER. Unmatched junction bases numbered 4, after V lost 1 base and J lost 4 bases. The CDR3 spans 16 residues. CDR3 sequence: CASSQVVTGGANVLTF. DNA of the CDR3: TGCGCCAGCAGCCAAGTAGTGACAGGGGGGGCCAACGTCCTGACTTTC.

This clone was found once. The genes are TRBV12-3 or TRBV12-4 and TRBJ2-1; the D is unclear. The CDR3 sequence is 11 residues long. V lost 3 bases, J lost 9 bases, and 6 bases lay in between. The CDR3 loop is CASSFSREQFF. The CDR3 coding sequence is TGTGCCAGCAGTTTTAGTCGTGAGCAGTTCTTC.

The chain recombines TRBV11-2 with TRBJ1-1; weak D call: TRBD1 (6 bases). Trimming shortened V by 5 bases and J by 3 bases, and 16 bases separated the two germline ends. Germline V gene data show CDR1 as SGHAT and CDR2 as FQNNGV. CDR3 length equals 15 residues. The CDR3 sequence is CASSDPGQTYTEAFF. In DNA, the CDR3 is TGTGCCAGCAGCGACCCGGGACAAACTTACACTGAAGCTTTCTTT.

The chain has TRBV5-1 and TRBJ2-3, with 11 bases aligning to TRBD2. Germline CDR1 SGHRS, CDR2 YFSETQ. There are 17 residues in the CDR3. After removal of 0 bases from V and 0 bases from J, the junction contained 3 bases not matched to a gene. Here the CDR3 reads CASSLGVAGGSTDTQYF. Here the CDR3 DNA reads TGCGCCAGCAGCTTGGGCGTAGCGGGGGGGAGCACAGATACGCAGTATTTT.

The chain has TRBV3-1 (or the pseudogene TRBV3-2) and TRBJ1-6; D is ambiguous. Trimming took 1 base from V and 9 from J, leaving 7 bases between them. The V gene's germline CDR1 is LGHDT and CDR2 YNNKEL (reference sequence). CDR3 length: 13 residues. CDR3 region: CASSQGPLSPLHF. The DNA for the CDR3 is TGTGCCAGCAGCCAAGGCCCACTTTCACCCCTCCACTTT.

The V and J genes are TRBV9 and TRBJ2-5; 7 bases agree with TRBD2. V trimming: 0 bases; J trimming: 1 base; junction bases outside the gene matches: 3. The germline gives CDR1 SGDLS, CDR2 YYNGEE. The CDR3 covers 15 residues. This CDR3 is CASSVVGGIQETQYF. Here the CDR3 DNA reads TGTGCCAGCAGCGTAGTGGGGGGGATCCAAGAGACCCAGTACTTC.

The chain couples TRBV15 to TRBJ2-5, with D perhaps matching TRBD2 (6 bases). The length of the CDR3 is 17 residues. V was pared by 3 bases and J by 4 bases, with 21 bases between. CDR1 LNHNV and CDR2 YYDKDF come from the germline V gene (reference sequence). CDR3 region: CATSRERDSGRGETQYF. The CDR3 DNA is TGTGCCACCAGCAGGGAACGGGACTCCGGCCGGGGAGAGACCCAGTACTTC.

Note on this clone: This same CDR3 is encoded by further DNA sequences in the sample. The gene calls are TRBV9 and TRBJ1-3, with D hard to call. V was cut by 0 bases and J by 0 bases, with 7 bases left in between. Germline CDR1 is SGDLS and CDR2 is YYNGEE. The CDR3 runs 15 residues. The CDR3 loop reads CASSVGGGSGNTIYF. The DNA for the CDR3 is TGTGCCAGCAGCGTAGGAGGCGGCTCTGGAAACACCATATATTTT.

Turning to this clone: One end of the junction does not line up with germline, which may come from a read error. The J gene is TRBJ2-1, the V gene TRBV4-1; D call uncertain. Looked up from germline, CDR1 is MGHRA and CDR2 is YSYEKL. This CDR3 region has 16 residues. The CDR3 sequence is CASRQVITDSYNEQFF. CDR3 nucleotides: TGCGCCAGCAGACAAGTAATAACAGATTCCTACAATGAGCAGTTCTTC.

This rearrangement joins TRBV18 to TRBJ1-2; 7 bases agree with TRBD1. CDR3 length: 15 amino acids. Trimming took 5 bases from V and 6 from J; bases not matched to a gene: 12. Germline CDR1 reads KGHSH; CDR2 reads LQKENI. The CDR3: CASSVTGNRVDGYTF. Written as DNA, the CDR3 is TGTGCCAGCTCAGTGACAGGGAACCGGGTGGATGGCTACACCTTC. The variable domain in full, completed from reference TRBV18 and TRBJ1-2, reads NAGVMQNPRHLVRRRGQEARLRCSPMKGHSHVYWYRQLPEEGLKFMVYLQKENIIDESGMPKERFSAEFPKEGPSILRIQQVVRGDSAAYFCASSVTGNRVDGYTFGSGTRLTVV.

The rearrangement joins TRBV12-3 or TRBV12-4 to TRBJ1-2, with 10 positions matching TRBD1. The CDR3 sequence is 13 residues long. V dropped 8 bases and J dropped 6; count of bases not matched to a gene: 6. CDR3 amino acids: CASGQGVRDGYTF. The CDR3 DNA reads TGTGCCAGCGGACAGGGGGTCAGGGATGGCTACACCTTC.

The chain employs TRBV5-1 and TRBJ1-2; D perhaps matches TRBD1 (5 bases). The CDR3 covers 18 residues. Germline V lookup: CDR1 SGHRS, CDR2 YFSETQ. The V end lost 4 bases, the J end lost 0 bases, and 22 bases lay between the germline ends. CDR3 loop: CASSPGQATTLANYGYTF. The CDR3 bases are TGCGCCAGCAGCCCAGGGCAGGCAACGACATTAGCTAACTATGGCTACACCTTC.

The rearrangement uses TRBV7-2 and TRBJ2-3; perhaps TRBD2 as D (6 bases). The CDR3 sequence is 15 residues long. The ends were cut back, 6 bases at V and 4 bases at J, with 17 bases in the middle. Germline CDR1 SGHTA, CDR2 FQGNSA. CDR3 protein: CASSLWVGGADTQYF. In DNA, the CDR3 is TGTGCCAGCAGTCTCTGGGTCGGGGGAGCAGATACGCAGTATTTT.

The chain is built from TRBV5-5 and TRBJ2-5; weak D call: TRBD1 (6 bases). The ends were cut back, 4 bases at V and 4 bases at J, with 17 bases in the middle. The CDR3 totals 15 residues. Germline values: CDR1 SGHKS, CDR2 YYEKEE (reference sequence). The CDR3 loop reads CASSPHSDRPETQYF. CDR3 sequence (DNA): TGTGCCAGCAGCCCTCATTCGGACAGACCAGAGACCCAGTACTTC.

The CDR3: CASRASGLFYEQYF. For the CDR3, the DNA is TGTGCCAGCAGGGCCTCGGGACTTTTTTACGAGCAGTACTTC. The chain is built from TRBV6-5 and TRBJ2-7, with D tentatively TRBD2 (6 bases). V lost 6 bases and J 4 bases, leaving 16 bases between the germline ends. The CDR3 runs to 14 residues. Germline CDR1 and CDR2: MNHEY and SVGAGI.

The gene calls are TRBV23-1 and TRBJ1-2; TRBD1 aligns across 8 bases. TRBV23-1 is known as an ORF, though its function is uncertain. Trimming cost V 0 bases and J 2 bases; bases outside gene matches: 5. The CDR3 has 16 amino acids. DNA for the CDR3: TGCGCCAGCAGTCAATCGACAGGGGAGGAGAACTATGGCTACACCTTC. This gives the protein CASSQSTGEENYGYTF.

The V gene is TRBV5-1, the J gene TRBJ1-2, with D possibly matching TRBD1 (5 bases). V dropped 7 bases and J dropped 4 bases, with 14 bases sitting between them. CDR3 size: 13 residues. Germline CDR1 is SGHRS and CDR2 is YFSETQ. The CDR3 sequence: CASGQTESYGYTF. The CDR3 region has the DNA TGCGCCAGCGGACAAACAGAGAGCTATGGCTACACCTTC.

This chain uses TRBV19 with TRBJ2-5; weak D call: TRBD1 (6 bases). In germline, CDR1 is LNHDA, CDR2 SQIVND (reference sequence). The CDR3 is made up of 14 amino acids. The germline V and J ends were trimmed by 4 bases and 9 bases, with 18 bases remaining between them. The CDR3 loop reads CASSTHRELEAQYF. Written as DNA, the CDR3 is TGTGCCAGTAGTACTCACAGGGAGCTCGAGGCCCAGTACTTC.